This T cell receptor beta chain derives from a study of identical twins. Findings and limits, study-wide: Invariant cells of the MAIT and iNKT types might have partly distorted the zero-insertion analyses.

The germline gives CDR1 SNHLY, CDR2 FYNNEI. V lost 5 bases and J lost 2; bases outside the gene matches: 11. The length of the CDR3 is 17 residues. This clonotype came up a few times. The antigen is undetermined. TCRdb re-derived calls from the 5' RACE reads in MiXCR, one entry per CDR3 protein. The top ten hold 1.5% to 2% of the sample, which has about 890,000 distinct CDR3 sequences, 9% to 15% seen once. These records were also assigned to another study, of yellow fever vaccine responses in identical twins.

The J gene is TRBJ2-2, the V gene TRBV2, with TRBD1 identical over 7 bases. The source material was PBMCs. The receptor was isolated from a woman under 30 in good health. The DNA for the CDR3 is TGTGCCAGCAGTATACAGACAGGGCCGATTAACACCGGGGAGCTGTTTTTT. As protein: CASSIQTGPINTGELFF. The full variable domain, with the rest looked up from reference TRBV2 and TRBJ2-2, is EPEVTQTPSHQVTQMGQEVILRCVPISNHLYFYWYRQILGQKVEFLVSFYNNEISEKSEIFDDQFSVERPDGSNFTLKIRSTKLEDSAMYFCASSIQTGPINTGELFFGEGSRLTVL.